The clone carrying this T cell receptor beta chain was seen a handful of times. The antigen remains undetermined. CDR3 length equals 15 residues. Trimming took 4 bases from V and 9 from J; bases not matched to a gene: 11. Germline V gene data show CDR1 as LGHNA and CDR2 as YSLEER. Clones were read by immunoSEQ multiplex PCR, and TCRdb kept only the in-frame ones, dropping some. The table has about 110,000 clones, nearly 90% seen once. The sample belongs to a study of Tregs in tolerant kidney transplant recipients. Whole-study findings and limits: Some patients' samples used different primers over time, so nucleotide sequences weren't comparable.

Material: CD4+ T cells from blood, obtained before the transplant. The TCR was taken from a human donor who received a combined kidney and bone marrow transplant. This chain links TRBV4-3 with TRBJ2-1; 8 bases line up with TRBD2. The CDR3 sequence: CASSLFAAGGGEQFF. As DNA, the CDR3 is TGCGCCAGCAGCCTCTTCGCGGCGGGAGGTGGTGAGCAGTTCTTC.